This entry concerns a single T cell receptor beta chain. This clonotype appeared once. There is no known antigen for this receptor. The sample holds no much larger clone one base away, and base qualities are not on file. One read alone is a weak basis. These data originate in a study of CD8+CD57+ T cells in acquired aplastic anemia (dated by TCRdb to 2016 to 2018). In terms of the full investigation: A mean of approximately 3 ug of DNA, ranging from 0.2 to 27.4 ug, was extracted from sorted CD4+ and CD8+ cells. Healthy donor samples averaged approximately 10 million reads for CD4+ and about 12 million for CD8+ cells. On the study overall, not on this receptor specifically: Roughly 30 CD8+ CDR3 sequences were shared between patients and controls but appeared highly expressed in patients and within their immunodominant clones. No significant difference in CD8+ Simpson's diversity was found between patients and healthy controls (P=0.060).

Reading from cysteine to phenylalanine, the CDR3 counts 15 amino acids. Only the CDR3 part of the read is kept: 45 bases, read in frame from the first base. Deletion took 5 bases off V and 0 bases off J, with a span of 13 bases between the germline ends. CDR1 SEHNR and CDR2 FQNEAQ were looked up in the germline V gene (reference sequence). The study deep-sequenced TCR repertoires of sorted CD4+ and CD8+ blood T cells from severe aplastic anemia patients and healthy subjects. Ficoll-Paque density gradient centrifugation was used to isolate peripheral blood mononuclear cells. Before DNA extraction, CD4+ and CD8+ T cells were sorted by FACS or by magnetic beads. TCR beta VDJ combination and CDR3 sequence profiling used genomic DNA as the template. An Illumina HiSeq 2000 was the platform used for TCR repertoire sequencing. The published analysis was carried out like this. Repertoire assessment relied on Simpson's diversity index, CDR3 size and DJ length profiles, and TRBV/TRBJ rearrangement plots. The most abundant DNA sequence in the deep sequencing data was defined as the immunodominant clone. CDR3 amino acid sequences were checked for sharing across subjects and were also compared against the VDJdb database and published repertoires. Using fastp trimming at Q25 and MiXCR clonotype assembly, TCRdb reanalyzed the public sequencing data and kept in-frame beta chains. Rows merge per CDR3 protein into single entries with the most common DNA and genes. These V and J calls originate from TCRdb's pipeline instead of the authors' own analysis. A total of 200,000 to 250,000 distinct CDR3 sequences appear in this sample, roughly 55% of them only once. The ten largest clonotypes hold 25% to 35% of the sample.

This TCR was recovered from a human donor in good health. The sample comprised sorted CD4+, CD8+, or CD8+CD57+ T cells (not recorded which) from PBMCs. The V and J segments used are TRBV7-9 and TRBJ1-1, with the D gene call left open. This receptor carries the CDR3 CASSLLSQMNTEAFF. The nucleotide sequence reads as follows: TGTGCCAGCAGCCTCCTATCGCAAATGAACACTGAAGCTTTCTTT. Joined to the reference TRBV7-9 and TRBJ1-1 proteins, this CDR3 gives the full variable domain: DTGVSQNPRHKITKRGQNVTFRCDPISEHNRLYWYRQTLGQGPEFLTYFQNEAQLEKSRLLSDRFSAERPKGSFSTLEIQRTEQGDSAMYLCASSLLSQMNTEAFFGQGTRLTVV.